The entry that follows covers one T cell receptor (beta chain) sequence. Germline CDR1 MDHEN, CDR2 SYDVKM. There are 13 residues in the CDR3. V gave up 7 bases and J gave up 6 bases, with 16 bases separating them. Amplification targeted the TCR beta CDR3 regions, with RNA transcripts as the source material. HTBI primers were used in a first-round RT-PCR, which preceded a second-round multiplex PCR. MiXCR, run by TCRdb on the multiplex PCR reads, gives a single entry per CDR3 protein. This sample has some 170,000 distinct CDR3 sequences, with roughly two fifths found just once. This record comes from a study of Graves' ophthalmopathy and Graves' hyperthyroidism.

The specimen sequenced was peripheral blood. J is TRBJ2-7 and V is TRBV28, with D unclear. The sequence was collected from a man in his thirties or forties with Graves' ophthalmopathy. The CDR3 DNA sequence: TGTGCCAGCAACTCCTTAGGATCTGGCGAGCAGTACTTC. Protein: CASNSLGSGEQYF.